This T cell receptor (beta chain) comes out of a study of PD-L1 blockade in urothelial cancer. Germline assignment: CDR1 MGHRA and CDR2 YSYEKL. Trimming took 3 bases from V and 0 from J, leaving 13 bases between them. This CDR3 contains 16 residues. Profiling relied on immunoSEQ multiplex PCR, and the TCRdb table lists in-frame clones only, not all of them. The sample consists of about 88,000 clones, 90% to 95% of them appearing once. The J gene is TRBJ2-3, the V gene TRBV4-1; D perhaps matches TRBD2 (6 bases). Source: PBMCs, taken around atezolizumab (anti-PD-L1) treatment. The TCR originated in a man aged 55 to 70 with urothelial cancer. In nucleotides, the CDR3 is TGCGCCAGCAGCCAGATAGAACTAGCCAGCACAGATACGCAGTATTTT. Translated, it gives CASSQIELASTDTQYF.